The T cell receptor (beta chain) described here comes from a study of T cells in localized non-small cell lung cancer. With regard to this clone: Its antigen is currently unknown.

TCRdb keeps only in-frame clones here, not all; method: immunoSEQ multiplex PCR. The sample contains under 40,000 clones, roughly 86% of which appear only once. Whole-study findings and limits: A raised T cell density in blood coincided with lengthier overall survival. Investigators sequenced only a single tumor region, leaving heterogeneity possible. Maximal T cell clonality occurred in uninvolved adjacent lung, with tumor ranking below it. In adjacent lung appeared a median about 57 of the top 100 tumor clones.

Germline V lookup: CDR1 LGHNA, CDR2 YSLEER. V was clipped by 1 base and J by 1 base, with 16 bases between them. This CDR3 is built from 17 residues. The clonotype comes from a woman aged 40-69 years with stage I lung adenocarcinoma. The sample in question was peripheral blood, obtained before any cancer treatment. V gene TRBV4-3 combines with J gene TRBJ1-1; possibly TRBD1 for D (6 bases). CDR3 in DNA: TGCGCCAGCAGCCAAGTGACCCTGATGGGACAGAACACTGAAGCTTTCTTT. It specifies CASSQVTLMGQNTEAFF.